This TCR beta chain was sequenced during a study of CD8 T cells in Susac syndrome. Overall study: Sequencing included Susac syndrome patients, 5 or 6 of them with active disease and under 10 in remission. When blood was drawn, the patients with Susac syndrome were therapy-naive, on corticosteroids, or on intravenous immunoglobulin alone.

V trimming: 3 bases; J trimming: 1 base; junction bases outside the gene matches: 3. The CDR3 loop spans 15 amino acids. Germline loops: CDR1 DFQATT, CDR2 SNEGSKA (reference sequence). Notes on this clonotype: The target antigen is unknown.

Study conclusions and caveats: As the study acknowledged, the number of individuals who were part of its TCR sequencing and HLA analysis was relatively small. Clonal expansion involving Susac CD8+ cells peaked in TEMRA cells and active patients.

About 0.5 to 1 ug RNA was reverse transcribed with random hexamers. TCRdb re-called the immunoSEQ multiplex PCR reads through MiXCR, storing one row per CDR3 protein. The sample includes around 130,000 distinct CDR3 sequences, about 94% of them seen just once. This clonotype was sampled from a human donor with Susac syndrome. Sequenced sample: CD8+ T cells from PBMCs. This rearrangement joins TRBV20-1 to TRBJ2-1; the match to TRBD2 covers 10 bases. In DNA, the CDR3 is TGCAGTGCTAGCCGGGGACTAGCGTCCTACAATGAGCAGTTCTTC. Amino acid sequence: CSASRGLASYNEQFF.